In this sample, the clone carrying this TCR beta chain turned up a few times. Germline V gene sequence: CDR1 SGHTA, CDR2 FQGNSA. The CDR3 runs 14 residues. Trimming left V 2 bases short and J 5 bases short, with 13 bases between. The assay was immunoSEQ multiplex PCR, and TCRdb's table has in-frame clones only and misses some. The sample has more than 25,000 clones, approximately 85% seen once. The source of the sample is a study of control samples from healthy donors and cancer patients. The TCR was taken from a woman aged 55-69 years with head and neck cancer. The chain has TRBV7-2 and TRBJ2-7, with D uncertain. Material for sequencing was PBMCs. The CDR3 loop reads CASSLMSAWHEQYF. CDR3 in DNA: TGTGCCAGCAGCTTAATGTCCGCCTGGCACGAGCAGTACTTC.